This is a list of T cell receptor beta chains from one sample in a study of Ad26.COV2.S vaccination and SARS-CoV-2 variants. Sequencing used immunoSEQ multiplex PCR; TCRdb keeps in-frame clones, though not all of them. Among approximately 450,000 clones listed, 75% to 95% were seen once. The source material was peripheral blood, sampled in a trial of Ad26.COV2.S vaccine versus placebo. The source of these receptors is a person between 18 and 60 years old who received the Ad26.COV2.S COVID-19 vaccine or a placebo. The CDR3 runs from the conserved cysteine through the conserved F or W. A D gene is named only where the DNA matches it firmly. Only some rows state a clone size, as once, few, many or a class for expanded clones.

clone size: .; J gene: TRBJ2-3; D gene: TRBD1; V gene: TRBV13; CDR3 protein: CASRFSGGMADTQYF; CDR3 DNA: TGTGCCAGCAGGTTTTCAGGGGGCATGGCAGATACGCAGTATTTT
clone size: .; J gene: TRBJ2-5; D gene: .; V gene: TRBV5-1; CDR3 protein: CASSLGDRSETQYF; CDR3 DNA: TGCGCCAGCAGCTTGGGGGATCGGTCCGAGACCCAGTACTTC
clone size: .; J gene: TRBJ1-1; D gene: .; V gene: TRBV19; CDR3 protein: CASSYQGGTEAFF; CDR3 DNA: TGTGCCAGTAGTTACCAAGGAGGCACTGAAGCTTTCTTT
clone size: .; J gene: TRBJ2-1; D gene: .; V gene: TRBV3-1/TRBV3-2; CDR3 protein: CASSQAQGRDPYNEQFF; CDR3 DNA: TGTGCCAGCAGCCAAGCTCAGGGGCGGGATCCCTACAATGAGCAGTTCTTC
clone size: .; J gene: TRBJ2-7; D gene: TRBD2; V gene: TRBV28; CDR3 protein: CASSLGLAIEQYF; CDR3 DNA: TGTGCCAGCAGTTTGGGACTAGCCATCGAGCAGTACTTC
clone size: .; J gene: TRBJ2-3; D gene: .; V gene: TRBV5-6; CDR3 protein: CASSFGTYTDTQYF; CDR3 DNA: TGTGCCAGCAGCTTTGGGACCTACACAGATACGCAGTATTTT
clone size: .; J gene: TRBJ2-3; D gene: .; V gene: TRBV3-1/TRBV3-2; CDR3 protein: CASSPNRGRGSTDTQYF; CDR3 DNA: TGTGCCAGCAGCCCCAATAGGGGGCGGGGTAGCACAGATACGCAGTATTTT
clone size: .; J gene: TRBJ2-7; D gene: TRBD2; V gene: TRBV11-3; CDR3 protein: CASSTAGGEQYF; CDR3 DNA: TGTGCCAGCAGCACAGCGGGAGGCGAGCAGTACTTC
clone size: once; J gene: TRBJ2-7; D gene: .; V gene: TRBV7-3; CDR3 protein: CASSPDGYEQYF; CDR3 DNA: TGTGCCAGCAGCCCGGACGGTTACGAGCAGTACTTC
clone size: .; J gene: TRBJ2-5; D gene: .; V gene: TRBV5-4; CDR3 protein: CASSLGAGHQETQYF; CDR3 DNA: TGTGCCAGCAGCTTGGGAGCGGGCCACCAAGAGACCCAGTACTTC
clone size: .; J gene: TRBJ1-2; D gene: .; V gene: TRBV10-3; CDR3 protein: CAISESGVGDRGYTF; CDR3 DNA: TGTGCCATCAGTGAGTCGGGGGTCGGAGACCGTGGCTACACCTTC
clone size: .; J gene: TRBJ2-1; D gene: .; V gene: TRBV7-9; CDR3 protein: CASSLALARNEQFF; CDR3 DNA: TGTGCCAGCAGCTTAGCGCTAGCGAGAAATGAGCAGTTCTTC
clone size: .; J gene: TRBJ2-7; D gene: TRBD2; V gene: TRBV5-3; CDR3 protein: CAKYHPGREGYSYEQYF; CDR3 DNA: TGTGCCAAATACCACCCTGGGCGGGAGGGTTACTCCTACGAGCAGTACTTC
clone size: .; J gene: TRBJ2-7; D gene: .; V gene: TRBV7-8; CDR3 protein: CASSFTDGEQYF; CDR3 DNA: TGTGCCAGCAGCTTTACAGACGGCGAGCAGTACTTC
clone size: .; J gene: TRBJ2-7; D gene: .; V gene: TRBV6-5; CDR3 protein: CASSYSRGLLFYEQYF; CDR3 DNA: TGTGCCAGCAGTTACTCGAGAGGGCTCTTGTTCTACGAGCAGTACTTC
clone size: .; J gene: TRBJ2-4; D gene: .; V gene: TRBV21-1; CDR3 protein: CASSKRESGERAKNIQYF; CDR3 DNA: TGTGCCAGCAGCAAAAGGGAGTCAGGGGAGAGGGCCAAAAACATTCAGTACTTC
clone size: .; J gene: TRBJ2-2; D gene: TRBD1; V gene: TRBV7-9; CDR3 protein: CAMRTGDTGELFF; CDR3 DNA: TGTGCCATGAGGACAGGGGACACCGGGGAGCTGTTTTTT
clone size: .; J gene: TRBJ2-1; D gene: .; V gene: TRBV7-2; CDR3 protein: CASSFARGSYNEQFF; CDR3 DNA: TGTGCCAGCAGCTTCGCCAGGGGCTCCTACAATGAGCAGTTCTTC
clone size: few; J gene: TRBJ2-1; D gene: .; V gene: TRBV6-5; CDR3 protein: CASSYQGQLKQFF; CDR3 DNA: TGTGCCAGCAGTTACCAAGGGCAGCTGAAGCAGTTCTTC
clone size: .; J gene: TRBJ2-1; D gene: .; V gene: TRBV6-5; CDR3 protein: CASTQGGSLDNEQFF; CDR3 DNA: TGTGCCAGCACCCAAGGGGGTTCTCTGGACAATGAGCAGTTCTTC
clone size: once; J gene: TRBJ2-3; D gene: TRBD2; V gene: TRBV7-6; CDR3 protein: CASSPAQWASGRAKDTQYF; CDR3 DNA: TGTGCCAGCAGCCCCGCCCAATGGGCTAGCGGGAGGGCCAAAGATACGCAGTATTTT
clone size: .; J gene: TRBJ2-3; D gene: .; V gene: TRBV7-9; CDR3 protein: CASSLGGGADTQYF; CDR3 DNA: TGTGCCAGCAGCTTGGGGGGCGGCGCAGATACGCAGTATTTT
clone size: .; J gene: TRBJ1-4; D gene: TRBD1; V gene: TRBV27; CDR3 protein: CASSLVSTGNNEKLFF; CDR3 DNA: TGTGCCAGCAGTTTAGTCTCGACAGGGAATAATGAAAAACTGTTTTTT
clone size: few; J gene: TRBJ2-2; D gene: .; V gene: TRBV7-6; CDR3 protein: CASSLGNSNTGELFF; CDR3 DNA: TGTGCCAGCAGCTTAGGGAATTCGAACACCGGGGAGCTGTTTTTT
clone size: once; J gene: TRBJ2-5; D gene: TRBD1; V gene: TRBV30; CDR3 protein: CAWSVGQGARETQYF; CDR3 DNA: TGTGCCTGGAGTGTTGGACAGGGGGCACGAGAGACCCAGTACTTC
clone size: once; J gene: TRBJ1-1; D gene: TRBD1; V gene: TRBV6-6; CDR3 protein: CASSSPGQSYTEAFF; CDR3 DNA: TGTGCCAGCAGTTCCCCGGGACAGTCGTACACTGAAGCTTTCTTT
clone size: .; J gene: TRBJ1-1; D gene: .; V gene: TRBV28; CDR3 protein: CASSLFRGVAEAFF; CDR3 DNA: TGTGCCAGCAGTTTATTTCGAGGGGTCGCTGAAGCTTTCTTT
clone size: few; J gene: TRBJ1-2; D gene: .; V gene: TRBV30; CDR3 protein: CAWSVQAVGYTF; CDR3 DNA: TGTGCCTGGAGTGTACAGGCGGTAGGCTACACCTTC
clone size: once; J gene: TRBJ2-7; D gene: TRBD1; V gene: TRBV7-2; CDR3 protein: CASSPYRDRVSYEQYF; CDR3 DNA: TGTGCCAGCAGCCCCTACCGGGACAGGGTGTCCTACGAGCAGTACTTC
clone size: .; J gene: TRBJ1-5; D gene: TRBD1; V gene: TRBV18; CDR3 protein: CASSRDRGGGQPQHF; CDR3 DNA: TGTGCCAGCTCACGGGACAGGGGAGGGGGTCAGCCCCAGCATTTT
clone size: .; J gene: TRBJ1-1; D gene: TRBD1; V gene: TRBV15; CDR3 protein: CATSSSDRGPKYQEAFF; CDR3 DNA: TGTGCCACCAGCAGTTCGGACAGGGGGCCCAAATACCAAGAAGCTTTCTTT
clone size: .; J gene: TRBJ2-5; D gene: .; V gene: TRBV30; CDR3 protein: CAWSFRPGKGKETQYF; CDR3 DNA: TGTGCCTGGAGCTTCCGGCCGGGAAAAGGCAAAGAGACCCAGTACTTC
clone size: .; J gene: TRBJ2-7; D gene: .; V gene: TRBV28; CDR3 protein: CASSTNGGYLGEQYF; CDR3 DNA: TGTGCCAGCAGTACCAACGGGGGCTACCTGGGAGAGCAGTACTTC
clone size: .; J gene: TRBJ1-5; D gene: TRBD1; V gene: TRBV6-5; CDR3 protein: CASSYSAGGRDQPQHF; CDR3 DNA: TGTGCCAGCAGTTACTCCGCAGGGGGAAGGGATCAGCCCCAGCATTTT
clone size: .; J gene: TRBJ2-3; D gene: TRBD2; V gene: TRBV11-3; CDR3 protein: CASSDGTSVSTDTQYF; CDR3 DNA: TGTGCCAGCAGCGACGGGACTAGCGTGAGCACAGATACGCAGTATTTT
clone size: .; J gene: TRBJ2-7; D gene: TRBD2; V gene: TRBV6-2/TRBV6-3; CDR3 protein: CASSYGAGGLYEQYF; CDR3 DNA: TGTGCCAGCAGTTACGGCGCGGGAGGACTCTACGAGCAGTACTTC
clone size: .; J gene: TRBJ2-3; D gene: TRBD2; V gene: TRBV27; CDR3 protein: CASSLASGSPDTQYF; CDR3 DNA: TGTGCCAGCAGTTTGGCTAGCGGCTCCCCAGATACGCAGTATTTT
clone size: .; J gene: TRBJ2-1; D gene: TRBD2; V gene: TRBV14; CDR3 protein: CASSPRLLAGNEQFF; CDR3 DNA: TGTGCCAGCAGCCCGAGACTACTAGCGGGAAATGAGCAGTTCTTC
clone size: .; J gene: TRBJ1-5; D gene: .; V gene: TRBV7-2; CDR3 protein: CASSWLTGILNQPQHF; CDR3 DNA: TGTGCCAGCAGCTGGCTAACAGGAATTCTGAATCAGCCCCAGCATTTT
clone size: .; J gene: TRBJ2-7; D gene: TRBD1; V gene: TRBV5-4; CDR3 protein: CASSLAGNRQGRRLSEQYF; CDR3 DNA: TGTGCCAGCAGCTTGGCCGGGAACCGACAGGGCCGACGGCTCTCCGAGCAGTACTTC
clone size: .; J gene: TRBJ1-6; D gene: .; V gene: TRBV6-2/TRBV6-3; CDR3 protein: CASSYVDTSPSSYNSPLHF; CDR3 DNA: TGTGCCAGCAGTTATGTGGACACTTCACCGAGCTCCTATAATTCACCCCTCCACTTT
clone size: .; J gene: TRBJ2-2; D gene: TRBD1; V gene: TRBV6-5; CDR3 protein: CASRSGTANTGELFF; CDR3 DNA: TGTGCCAGCAGATCCGGGACAGCGAACACCGGGGAGCTGTTTTTT
clone size: .; J gene: TRBJ2-5; D gene: .; V gene: TRBV5-1; CDR3 protein: CASSLDSMIQGGQETQYF; CDR3 DNA: TGCGCCAGCAGCTTGGACTCCATGATACAGGGAGGACAAGAGACCCAGTACTTC
clone size: .; J gene: TRBJ2-1; D gene: TRBD2; V gene: TRBV7-6; CDR3 protein: CASSLVAGVGQNEQFF; CDR3 DNA: TGTGCCAGCAGCTTAGTGGCGGGAGTGGGGCAGAATGAGCAGTTCTTC
clone size: .; J gene: TRBJ2-3; D gene: .; V gene: TRBV10-3; CDR3 protein: CAISERVTGTDTQYF; CDR3 DNA: TGTGCCATCAGTGAAAGGGTCACCGGCACAGATACGCAGTATTTT
clone size: .; J gene: TRBJ2-7; D gene: .; V gene: TRBV19; CDR3 protein: CASSIFTGRTYEQYF; CDR3 DNA: TGTGCCAGTAGTATATTTACAGGGAGGACCTACGAGCAGTACTTC
clone size: once; J gene: TRBJ1-1; D gene: .; V gene: TRBV29-1; CDR3 protein: CSVEVGRVNTEAFF; CDR3 DNA: TGCAGCGTTGAAGTAGGGAGGGTGAACACTGAAGCTTTCTTT
clone size: .; J gene: TRBJ1-4; D gene: TRBD1; V gene: TRBV7-9; CDR3 protein: CASSSFRDRDEKLFF; CDR3 DNA: TGTGCCAGCAGCTCGTTCCGGGACAGGGATGAAAAACTGTTTTTT